This TCR beta chain is from a study of OX40 agonist ivuxolimab in advanced cancers. Clones were sequenced by immunoSEQ multiplex PCR, and TCRdb holds only the in-frame ones, with some missing. Altogether 55,000 to 70,000 clones are present, roughly 88% being singletons, with the ten largest covering over 2%. CDR1 MDHEN and CDR2 SYDVKM come from the germline V gene. V was clipped by 10 bases and J by 3 bases; unmatched bases: 7. This CDR3 has 13 residues. This clone has just one count. The specimen was CD4+ or CD8+ T cells sorted from blood, collected in a trial of the OX40 agonist ivuxolimab. The chain carries TRBV28 and TRBJ1-1, with 8 bases matching TRBD1. The receptor was isolated from an adult with an advanced solid tumor such as melanoma, head and neck, liver or kidney cancer. CDR3 nucleotide sequence: TGTGCCACCCACGGACAGGGCCACACTGAAGCTTTCTTT. Its protein product is CATHGQGHTEAFF.